One sample yielded the 21 T cell receptor beta chains listed below, sequenced in a study of vaccination effects on CD4 cells after COVID-19. Antigen-specific CD4+ T cells were expanded with viral peptide pools in the ViraFEST assay before sequencing. Cultured cells yielded isolated CD4+ T cells after less than 11 days. Participants were vaccinated with two doses of either the BNT162b2 or mRNA-1273 vaccine. The antigens of these receptors remain unknown. Measured with immunoSEQ multiplex PCR; TCRdb has only the in-frame clones, and not every one. This sample has 20,000 to 25,000 clones; about four fifths occur once, and the top ten carry about 5.3%. Sequencing was performed on CD4+ T cells from PBMCs cultured with SARS-CoV-2 spike peptides, taken after COVID-19 vaccination. The source of these receptors is a human donor who received a COVID-19 vaccine. Some clones in this sample may be carry-over from other donors' samples.

The gene calls are TRBV29-1 and TRBJ2-3, with D possibly matching TRBD2 (5 bases). This CDR3 spans 11 amino acids. Germline values: CDR1 SQVTM, CDR2 ANQGSEA. Trimming shortened V by 3 bases and J by 6 bases, and 7 bases separated the two germline ends. CDR3: CSVEEEDTQYF. The DNA for the CDR3 is TGCAGCGTTGAGGAGGAGGATACGCAGTATTTT.

The chain combines TRBV10-2 with TRBJ1-1; D may be TRBD1 (5 bases). CDR3 length: 15 residues. The germline V gene has CDR1 WSHSY and CDR2 SAAADI. V was cut by 3 bases and J by 1 base, with 12 bases left in between. CDR3 in DNA: TGCGCCAGCAGTGATACGGGGCCCAAGAACACTGAAGCTTTCTTT. Its translation: CASSDTGPKNTEAFF.

The J gene is TRBJ1-2, the V gene TRBV5-6; tentative D call: TRBD1 (5 bases). The V end was cut by 3 bases, the J end by 3 bases, with 21 bases between. Germline CDR1 SGHDT, CDR2 YYEEEE. The CDR3 is 17 residues long. The CDR3 protein is CASSSPGAWGGYYGYTF. In nucleotides, the CDR3 is TGTGCCAGCAGCTCGCCGGGCGCTTGGGGGGGGTACTATGGCTACACCTTC.

V and J are TRBV3-1 (or the pseudogene TRBV3-2) and TRBJ2-2, with 15 bases identical to TRBD2. J lost 4 bases, V lost 4 bases, and 7 bases had no gene match. CDR1 is LGHDT and CDR2 is YNNKEL in the germline V gene (reference sequence). The CDR3 sequence is 18 residues long. The CDR3 region has the DNA TGTGCCAGCAGCCTTACGGGACTAGCGGGGGGATCCACCGGGGAGCTGTTTTTT. Translating it yields CASSLTGLAGGSTGELFF.

The chain joins TRBV15 to TRBJ2-5; weak D call: TRBD1 (5 bases). The CDR3 totals 17 residues. The V gene's germline CDR1 is LNHNV and CDR2 YYDKDF (reference sequence). V lost 4 bases and J 4 bases, leaving 22 bases between the germline ends. The CDR3 DNA reads TGTGCCACCAGCAACCAATTTCAAGGGCAGGGTGGAGAGACCCAGTACTTC. It yields the protein CATSNQFQGQGGETQYF.

V gene TRBV4-1 combines with J gene TRBJ2-6; D not resolved. In germline, CDR1 is MGHRA, CDR2 YSYEKL. The CDR3 spans 17 residues. With 4 bases removed from V and 0 bases from J, the gap between germline ends came to 13 bases. The CDR3 region is CASSLGASSSGANVLTF. As DNA, the CDR3 is TGCGCCAGCAGCCTCGGAGCCTCGTCCTCTGGGGCCAACGTCCTGACTTTC.

The chain employs TRBV10-3 and TRBJ1-1, with D possibly matching TRBD1 (5 bases). The germline V gene has CDR1 ENHRY and CDR2 SYGVKD. This CDR3 comprises 14 residues. Trimming left V 3 bases short and J 5 bases short, with 13 bases between. The CDR3 sequence: CAISDQGYGTEAFF. CDR3 coding DNA: TGTGCCATCAGTGATCAGGGTTATGGAACTGAAGCTTTCTTT.

This chain uses TRBV4-1 with TRBJ2-3; TRBD2 matches at 8 bases. The CDR3 totals 16 residues. Germline values: CDR1 MGHRA, CDR2 YSYEKL. V was clipped by 1 base and J by 2 bases; unmatched bases: 5. The CDR3 loop is CASSQVGGGPTDTQYF. DNA for the CDR3: TGCGCCAGCAGCCAAGTGGGCGGGGGGCCCACAGATACGCAGTATTTT.

This clone has a handful of counts. The J gene is TRBJ1-2, the V gene TRBV6-5, with TRBD1 identical over 9 bases. CDR1 is MNHEY, CDR2 SVGAGI, per germline. V was pared by 7 bases and J by 8 bases, with 8 bases of the junction left unmatched. The CDR3 spans 13 residues. As DNA, the CDR3 is TGTGCCAGCACCCCCAGGACAGGGGAAGGCTACACCTTC. As protein: CASTPRTGEGYTF.

The chain is built from TRBV7-8 and TRBJ1-6; no clear D. This CDR3 comprises 16 residues. CDR1 is SGHVS, CDR2 FQNEAQ, per germline. The V end lost 2 bases, the J end lost 6 bases, and 14 bases lay between the germline ends. The CDR3 sequence is CASSLMTPASNSPLHF. CDR3 nucleotides: TGTGCCAGCAGCTTAATGACCCCTGCGAGTAATTCACCCCTCCACTTT.

The chain employs TRBV25-1 and TRBJ2-3; D may be TRBD1 (6 bases). The CDR3 runs to 16 residues. Germline CDR1 MGHDK, CDR2 SYGVNS. V gave up 5 bases and J gave up 0 bases, with 15 bases separating them. Here the CDR3 reads CASSTGTGASTDTQYF. Written as DNA, the CDR3 is TGTGCCAGCAGTACAGGGACCGGGGCGAGCACAGATACGCAGTATTTT.

The chain links TRBV5-4 to TRBJ1-3; 7 bases agree with TRBD1. The germline V gene encodes CDR1 SGHNT and CDR2 YYREEE (reference sequence). The J segment lost 0 bases and the V segment lost 4 bases, leaving 7 bases of the junction unmatched. CDR3 length: 16 amino acids. The CDR3 sequence is CASSQTGPSSGNTIYF. CDR3 nucleotides: TGTGCCAGCAGCCAGACAGGGCCGAGCTCTGGAAACACCATATATTTT.

The chain is built from TRBV6-5 and TRBJ1-4; perhaps TRBD1 as D (5 bases). The V and J ends lost 0 bases and 8 bases respectively, with 10 bases between them. The V gene's germline CDR1 is MNHEY and CDR2 SVGAGI. The CDR3 length is 14 residues. The CDR3 loop is CASSYSGRPEKLFF. CDR3 in DNA: TGTGCCAGCAGTTACTCGGGACGTCCGGAAAAACTGTTTTTT.

This clone was picked up one time. V usage is TRBV28 and J usage is TRBJ1-1; 9 positions agree with TRBD1. The CDR3 contains 18 residues. The trim removed 6 bases at V and 0 bases at J, leaving 14 bases unmatched. Germline values: CDR1 MDHEN, CDR2 SYDVKM. The CDR3 loop is CASSTGGSTTLMNTEAFF. In DNA form, the CDR3 reads TGTGCCAGCAGCACAGGGGGCTCAACCACTCTAATGAACACTGAAGCTTTCTTT.

A few counts support this clone. This chain uses TRBV19 with TRBJ1-2; 7 bases map to TRBD1. In germline, CDR1 is LNHDA, CDR2 SQIVND (reference sequence). V dropped 6 bases and J dropped 0; count of bases not matched to a gene: 10. The CDR3 has 16 amino acids. In DNA, the CDR3 is TGTGCCAGTAGATCCCGCCAGGGGGGGACTAACTATGGCTACACCTTC. It yields the protein CASRSRQGGTNYGYTF. The variable domain in full, completed from reference TRBV19 and TRBJ1-2, reads DGGITQSPKYLFRKEGQNVTLSCEQNLNHDAMYWYRQDPGQGLRLIYYSQIVNDFQKGDIAEGYSVSREKKESFPLTVTSAQKNPTAFYLCASRSRQGGTNYGYTFGSGTRLTVV.

The chain has TRBV29-1 and TRBJ2-3; 12 bases align to TRBD2. Germline V CDR1 and CDR2: SQVTM, ANQGSEA. The CDR3 length is 13 residues. V gave up 4 bases and J gave up 4 bases; unmatched junction bases: 0. CDR3: CSVGTSGADTQYF. CDR3 in DNA: TGCAGCGTTGGGACTAGCGGGGCAGATACGCAGTATTTT.

The chain is built from TRBV20-1 and TRBJ2-1; D tentatively reads TRBD1 or TRBD2 (6 bases each). CDR3 length: 14 residues. Trimming stripped 3 bases from V and 4 bases from J, with 13 bases between. Looked up from germline, CDR1 is DFQATT and CDR2 is SNEGSKA (reference sequence). DNA of the CDR3: TGCAGTGCTAGTGCCGGGGGCAGTTACAATGAGCAGTTCTTC. Its translation: CSASAGGSYNEQFF.

The genes are TRBV7-9 and TRBJ2-3, with 9 bases matching TRBD1. The CDR3 sequence is 19 residues long. J gave up 2 bases and V 3 bases, and 15 bases lay outside the gene matches. Germline CDR1 and CDR2: SEHNR and FQNEAQ (reference sequence). CDR3 in amino acids: CASSFPAGGGTGNTDTQYF. The CDR3 DNA reads as TGTGCCAGCAGCTTCCCCGCTGGGGGTGGGACAGGGAACACAGATACGCAGTATTTT.

V and J are TRBV19 and TRBJ2-7; 7 bases fit TRBD1. The germline CDR1 and CDR2 sequences are LNHDA and SQIVND (reference sequence). CDR3 length: 15 amino acids. V was pared by 6 bases and J by 4 bases, with 12 bases of the junction left unmatched. In nucleotides, the CDR3 is TGTGCCAGTAGCACTGACCGGGACAGCGCTTACGAGCAGTACGTC. Translated: CASSTDRDSAYEQYV.

This chain links TRBV19 with TRBJ2-5; perhaps TRBD1 as D (5 bases). The germline V gene encodes CDR1 LNHDA and CDR2 SQIVND (reference sequence). CDR3 length equals 14 residues. The V end was cut by 3 bases, the J end by 5 bases, with 13 bases between. The DNA for the CDR3 is TGTGCCAGTAGTATCACCAGGACATCCGAGACCCAGTACTTC. Encoded protein: CASSITRTSETQYF.

The CDR3 DNA reads as TGCAGTGCTAGTCAGGGAGCTAATGAAAAACTGTTTTTT. This encodes CSASQGANEKLFF. The chain couples TRBV20-1 to TRBJ1-4; a weak D match, TRBD1 (5 bases). Germline-derived CDR1 and CDR2 are DFQATT and SNEGSKA (reference sequence). V was cut by 3 bases and J by 3 bases, with 8 bases left in between. This CDR3 has 13 amino acids.